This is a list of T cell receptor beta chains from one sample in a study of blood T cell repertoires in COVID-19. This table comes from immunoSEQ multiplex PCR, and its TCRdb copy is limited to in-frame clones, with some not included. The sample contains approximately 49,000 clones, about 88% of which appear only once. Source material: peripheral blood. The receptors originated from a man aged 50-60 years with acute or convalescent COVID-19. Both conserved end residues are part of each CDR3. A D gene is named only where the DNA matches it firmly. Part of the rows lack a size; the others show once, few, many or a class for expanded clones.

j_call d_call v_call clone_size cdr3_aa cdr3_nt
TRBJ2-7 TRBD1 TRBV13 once CASSFGGTGGREQYF TGTGCCAGCAGCTTCGGGGGGACAGGGGGTAGGGAGCAGTACTTC
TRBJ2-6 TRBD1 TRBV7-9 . CASSLIRGPSGANVLTF TGTGCCAGCAGCTTGATCAGGGGGCCGTCTGGGGCCAACGTCCTGACTTTC
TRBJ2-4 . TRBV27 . CASSLGTSNIQYF TGTGCCAGCAGTTTAGGGACTTCAAACATTCAGTACTTC
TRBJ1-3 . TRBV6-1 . CASSEGLFLSGNTIYF TGTGCCAGCAGTGAGGGACTGTTTCTCTCTGGAAACACCATATATTTT
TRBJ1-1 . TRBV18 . CASSPRSAGNTEAFF TGTGCCAGCTCACCACGTTCGGCGGGGAACACTGAAGCTTTCTTT
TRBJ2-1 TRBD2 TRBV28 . CASRPLVVAGVGEQFF TGTGCCAGCAGACCTCTTGTGGTAGCGGGAGTGGGTGAGCAGTTCTTC
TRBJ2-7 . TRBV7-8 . CASSTTKTTEQIYEQYF TGTGCCAGCAGCACAACCAAGACGACAGAGCAGATTTACGAGCAGTACTTC
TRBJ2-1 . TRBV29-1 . CSVRGPDNEQFF TGCAGCGTAAGAGGGCCCGACAATGAGCAGTTCTTC
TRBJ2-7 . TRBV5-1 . CASSLAWGGYEQYF TGCGCCAGCAGCCTTGCATGGGGAGGCTACGAGCAGTACTTC
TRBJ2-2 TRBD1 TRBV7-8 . CASSIPTGGWRELFF TGTGCCAGCAGCATTCCGACAGGGGGTTGGCGGGAGCTGTTTTTT
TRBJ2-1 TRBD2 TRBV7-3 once CASSLSSSGRALGSQFF TGTGCCAGCAGCTTAAGTTCTAGCGGGAGGGCCCTGGGATCCCAGTTCTTC
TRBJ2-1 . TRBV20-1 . CSAPGAPEQFF TGCAGTGCCCCAGGGGCCCCTGAGCAGTTCTTC
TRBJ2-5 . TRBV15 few CATSRALSGGQETQYF TGTGCCACCAGCAGAGCGCTGTCGGGCGGGCAAGAGACCCAGTACTTC
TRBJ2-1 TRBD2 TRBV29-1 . CSVDQFSGGVYNEQFF TGCAGCGTTGATCAGTTTAGCGGGGGGGTATACAATGAGCAGTTCTTC
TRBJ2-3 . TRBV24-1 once CATSDSGPDTQYF TGTGCCACCAGTGACTCAGGTCCAGATACGCAGTATTTT
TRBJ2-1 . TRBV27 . CASSFGVRNEQFF TGTGCCAGCAGTTTTGGAGTTCGCAATGAGCAGTTCTTC
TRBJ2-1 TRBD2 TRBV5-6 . CASSLWGGLAYHEQFF TGTGCCAGCAGCTTGTGGGGGGGACTAGCGTACCATGAGCAGTTCTTC
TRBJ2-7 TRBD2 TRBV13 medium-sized CASSPLGAGGSGAYEQYF TGTGCCAGCAGCCCCCTTGGAGCGGGGGGATCCGGGGCCTACGAGCAGTACTTC
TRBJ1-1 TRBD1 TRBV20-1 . CRARGIEAFF TGCAGGGCCAGGGGGATTGAAGCTTTCTTT
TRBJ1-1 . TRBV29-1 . CSTAGNTEAFF TGCAGCACCGCAGGGAACACTGAAGCTTTCTTT
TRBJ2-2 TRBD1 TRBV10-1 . CASSESRTGGPTGELFF TGCGCCAGCAGTGAGTCTCGAACAGGGGGCCCCACCGGGGAGCTGTTTTTT
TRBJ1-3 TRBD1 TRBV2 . CASSGTAGNTIYF TGTGCCAGCAGCGGGACAGCTGGAAACACCATATATTTT
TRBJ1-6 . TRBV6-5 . CASSRGYNSPLHF TGTGCCAGCAGCCGGGGGTATAATTCACCCCTCCACTTT
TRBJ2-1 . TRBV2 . CASSDRGAGNEQFF TGTGCCAGCAGTGACAGGGGCGCAGGTAATGAGCAGTTCTTC
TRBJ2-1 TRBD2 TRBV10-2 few CASKGTSGGSSYNEQFF TGCGCCAGCAAAGGGACTAGCGGGGGAAGTTCCTACAATGAGCAGTTCTTC
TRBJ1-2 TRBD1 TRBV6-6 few CASSRGQGATANYGYTF TGTGCCAGCAGTCGTGGACAGGGGGCCACAGCTAACTATGGCTACACCTTC